These T cell receptor beta chains were read from a single sample in a study of blood T cell repertoires in COVID-19. Clones were read by immunoSEQ multiplex PCR, and TCRdb kept only the in-frame ones, dropping some. Here the sample spans tens of thousands of clones, 84% being singletons. What was sequenced was peripheral blood. The receptors were sampled from a man aged 50 to 60 with COVID-19, enrolled during active disease. The CDR3 runs from the conserved cysteine through the conserved F or W. D genes are given only for firm matches. Some rows have no size entry. The others give once, few or many, or a class for an expanded clone.

j_gene	abundance	v_gene	d_gene	CDR3aa	CDR3nt
TRBJ2-7	NA	TRBV6-6	TRBD1	CASTLTGFYEQYF	TGTGCCAGCACCCTGACAGGGTTCTACGAGCAGTACTTC
TRBJ1-2	NA	TRBV6-5	NA	CASSSSTVPGGYTF	TGTGCCAGCAGTTCCTCGACAGTTCCGGGCGGCTACACCTTC
TRBJ2-5	NA	TRBV7-2	NA	CASSLSETQYF	TGTGCCAGCAGCTTGAGCGAGACCCAGTACTTC
TRBJ1-4	NA	TRBV6-5	TRBD1	CASSYGTGGEKLFF	TGTGCCAGCAGTTACGGGACAGGGGGCGAAAAACTGTTTTTT
TRBJ1-3	NA	TRBV6-6	NA	CASRGERDTIYF	TGTGCCAGCAGGGGAGAGCGGGACACCATATATTTT
TRBJ1-2	NA	TRBV7-2	TRBD1	CASSPRQGALDGYTF	TGTGCCAGCAGCCCCCGACAGGGAGCCCTCGATGGCTACACCTTC
TRBJ2-2	NA	TRBV5-3	NA	CARSLEAGESGELFF	TGTGCCAGAAGCTTGGAGGCAGGGGAATCCGGGGAGCTGTTTTTT
TRBJ2-1	NA	TRBV24-1	NA	CATSGGGTEQFF	TGTGCCACCAGTGGGGGGGGCACTGAGCAGTTCTTC
TRBJ2-3	once	TRBV7-9	TRBD2	CASSKTSGGSTDTQYF	TGTGCCAGCAGCAAAACTAGCGGGGGGTCCACAGATACGCAGTATTTT
TRBJ2-2	NA	TRBV4-1	NA	CASSRGREPTATRPGELFF	TGCGCCAGCAGCCGAGGCAGGGAACCCACCGCGACTCGTCCCGGGGAGCTGTTTTTT
TRBJ1-3	NA	TRBV24-1	NA	CATLSGNTIYF	TGTGCCACCCTTTCTGGAAACACCATATATTTT
TRBJ2-3	NA	TRBV19	TRBD2	CASSTLGSSGGGAYSTDTQYF	TGTGCCAGTAGTACCCTCGGTTCGTCTGGCGGGGGGGCCTATAGCACAGATACGCAGTATTTT
TRBJ2-3	NA	TRBV15	NA	CATSRDGVAGRTTSTDTQYF	TGTGCCACCAGCAGAGATGGGGTTGCGGGGCGGACTACTAGCACAGATACGCAGTATTTT
TRBJ2-7	once	TRBV10-3	TRBD1	CAIRGDSYEQYF	TGTGCCATCAGGGGGGACAGCTACGAGCAGTACTTC